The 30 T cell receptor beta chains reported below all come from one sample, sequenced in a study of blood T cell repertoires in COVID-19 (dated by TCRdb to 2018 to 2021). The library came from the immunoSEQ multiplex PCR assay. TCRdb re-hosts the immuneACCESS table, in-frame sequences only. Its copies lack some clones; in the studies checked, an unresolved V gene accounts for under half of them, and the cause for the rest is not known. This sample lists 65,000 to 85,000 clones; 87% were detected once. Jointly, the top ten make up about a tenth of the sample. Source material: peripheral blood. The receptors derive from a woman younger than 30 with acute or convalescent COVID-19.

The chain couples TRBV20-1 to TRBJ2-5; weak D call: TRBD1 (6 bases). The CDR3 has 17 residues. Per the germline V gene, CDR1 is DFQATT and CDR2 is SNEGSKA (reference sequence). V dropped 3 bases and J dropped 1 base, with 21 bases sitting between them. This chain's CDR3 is CSASGGGDLTIQETQYF. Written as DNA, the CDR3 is TGCAGTGCTAGTGGTGGGGGCGACCTCACAATCCAAGAGACCCAGTACTTC.

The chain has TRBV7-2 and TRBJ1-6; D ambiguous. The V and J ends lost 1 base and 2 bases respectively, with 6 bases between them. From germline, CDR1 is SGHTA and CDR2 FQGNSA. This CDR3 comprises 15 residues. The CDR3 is CASSLGSTYNSPLHF. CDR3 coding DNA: TGTGCCAGCAGCTTAGGAAGCACCTATAATTCACCCCTCCACTTT.

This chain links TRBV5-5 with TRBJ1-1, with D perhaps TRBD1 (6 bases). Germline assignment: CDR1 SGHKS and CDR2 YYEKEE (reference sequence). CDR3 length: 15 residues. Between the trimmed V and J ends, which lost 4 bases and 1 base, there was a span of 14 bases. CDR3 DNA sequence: TGTGCCAGCAGCCCATTAGGACAGCCGAACACTGAAGCTTTCTTT. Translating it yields CASSPLGQPNTEAFF.

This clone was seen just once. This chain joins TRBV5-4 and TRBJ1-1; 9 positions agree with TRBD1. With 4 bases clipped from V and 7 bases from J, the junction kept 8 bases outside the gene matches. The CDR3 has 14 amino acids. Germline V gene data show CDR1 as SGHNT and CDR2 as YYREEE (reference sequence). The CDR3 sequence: CASSVPGQGLEAFF. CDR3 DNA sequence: TGTGCCAGCAGCGTCCCGGGACAGGGCCTTGAAGCTTTCTTT. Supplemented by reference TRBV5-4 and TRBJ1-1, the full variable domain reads ETGVTQSPTHLIKTRGQQVTLRCSSQSGHNTVSWYQQALGQGPQFIFQYYREEENGRGNFPPRFSGLQFPNYSSELNVNALELDDSALYLCASSVPGQGLEAFFGQGTRLTVV.

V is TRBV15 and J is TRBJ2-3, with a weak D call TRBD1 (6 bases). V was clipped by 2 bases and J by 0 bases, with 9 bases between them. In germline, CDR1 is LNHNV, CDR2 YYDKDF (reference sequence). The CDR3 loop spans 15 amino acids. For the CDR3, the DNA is TGTGCCACCAGCAGACTGGACAGAAGCACAGATACGCAGTATTTT. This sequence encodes CATSRLDRSTDTQYF. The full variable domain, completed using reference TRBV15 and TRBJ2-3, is DAMVIQNPRYQVTQFGKPVTLSCSQTLNHNVMYWYQQKSSQAPKLLFHYYDKDFNNEADTPDNFQSRRPNTSFCFLDIRSPGLGDTAMYLCATSRLDRSTDTQYFGPGTRLTVL.

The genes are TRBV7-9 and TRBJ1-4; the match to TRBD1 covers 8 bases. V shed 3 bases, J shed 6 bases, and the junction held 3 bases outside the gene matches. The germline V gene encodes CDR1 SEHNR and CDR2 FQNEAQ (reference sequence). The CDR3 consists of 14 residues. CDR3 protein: CASSFGTGDEKLFF. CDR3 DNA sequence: TGTGCCAGCAGCTTCGGGACAGGAGATGAAAAACTGTTTTTT.

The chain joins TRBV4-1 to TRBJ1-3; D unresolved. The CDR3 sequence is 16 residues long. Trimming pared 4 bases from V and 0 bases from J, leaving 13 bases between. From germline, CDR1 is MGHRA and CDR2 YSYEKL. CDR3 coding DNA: TGCGCCAGCAGCCCCCTCCTAATGCACTCTGGAAACACCATATATTTT. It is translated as CASSPLLMHSGNTIYF.

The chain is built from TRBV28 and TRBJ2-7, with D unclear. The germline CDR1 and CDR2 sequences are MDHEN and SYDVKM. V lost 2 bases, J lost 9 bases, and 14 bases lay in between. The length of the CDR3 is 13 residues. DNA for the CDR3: TGTGCCAGCAGTTTAGTCGCTCGCGTTGGGCAGTACTTC. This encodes CASSLVARVGQYF. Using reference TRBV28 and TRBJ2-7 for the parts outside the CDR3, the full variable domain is DVKVTQSSRYLVKRTGEKVFLECVQDMDHENMFWYRQDPGLGLRLIYFSYDVKMKEKGDIPEGYSVSREKKERFSLILESASTNQTSMYLCASSLVARVGQYFGPGTRLTVT.

The chain's CDR3 is CASSVGGSTEAFF. The CDR3 DNA reads TGTGCCAGCAGCGTAGGCGGGAGCACTGAAGCTTTCTTT. The rearrangement links TRBV9 to TRBJ1-1; D not resolved. This CDR3 has 13 amino acids. Trimming took 0 bases from V and 4 from J, leaving 7 bases between them. Germline assignment: CDR1 SGDLS and CDR2 YYNGEE.

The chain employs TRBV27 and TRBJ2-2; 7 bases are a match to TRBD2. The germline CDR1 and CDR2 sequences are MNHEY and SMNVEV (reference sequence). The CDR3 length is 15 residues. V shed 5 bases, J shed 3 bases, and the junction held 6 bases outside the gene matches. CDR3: CASSARGRDTGELFF. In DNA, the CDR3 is TGTGCCAGCAGTGCCCGTGGGAGGGACACCGGGGAGCTGTTTTTT.

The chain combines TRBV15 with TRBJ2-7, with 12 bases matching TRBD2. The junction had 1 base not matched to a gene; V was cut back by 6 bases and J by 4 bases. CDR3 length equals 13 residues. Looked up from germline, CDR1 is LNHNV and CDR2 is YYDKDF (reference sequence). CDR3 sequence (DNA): TGTGCCACCAGGACTAGCGGGAGTTACGAGCAGTACTTC. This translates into CATRTSGSYEQYF.

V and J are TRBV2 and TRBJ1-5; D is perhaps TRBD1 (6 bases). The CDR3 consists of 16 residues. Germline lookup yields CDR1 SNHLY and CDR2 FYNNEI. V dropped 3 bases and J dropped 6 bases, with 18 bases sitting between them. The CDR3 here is CASSDPRRGAGQPQHF. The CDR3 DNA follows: TGTGCCAGCAGTGATCCTAGGCGGGGGGCAGGTCAGCCCCAGCATTTT.

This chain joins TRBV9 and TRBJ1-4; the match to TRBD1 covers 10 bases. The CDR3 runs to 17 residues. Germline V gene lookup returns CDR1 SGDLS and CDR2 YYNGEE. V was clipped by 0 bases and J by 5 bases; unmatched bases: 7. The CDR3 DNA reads TGTGCCAGCAGCGTAGTTGAATCGGGACAGGGGAATGAAAAACTGTTTTTT. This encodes CASSVVESGQGNEKLFF.

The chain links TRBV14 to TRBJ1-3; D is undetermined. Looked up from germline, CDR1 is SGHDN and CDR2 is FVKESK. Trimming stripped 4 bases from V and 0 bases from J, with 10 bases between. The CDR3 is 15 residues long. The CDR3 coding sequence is TGTGCCAGCAGCCGAGGGATTCTCTCTGGAAACACCATATATTTT. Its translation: CASSRGILSGNTIYF.

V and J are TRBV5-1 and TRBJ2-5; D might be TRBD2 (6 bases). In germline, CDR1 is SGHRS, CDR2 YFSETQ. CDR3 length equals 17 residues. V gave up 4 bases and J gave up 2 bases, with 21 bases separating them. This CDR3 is CASSPWRGRGPQETQYF. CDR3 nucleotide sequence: TGCGCCAGCAGCCCGTGGAGGGGAAGAGGTCCACAAGAGACCCAGTACTTC.

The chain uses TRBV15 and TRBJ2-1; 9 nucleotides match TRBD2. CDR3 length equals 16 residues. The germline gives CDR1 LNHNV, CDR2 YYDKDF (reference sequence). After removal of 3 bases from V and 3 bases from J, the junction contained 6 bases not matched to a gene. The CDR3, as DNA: TGTGCCACCAGCAGGGGATCTAGCGGGGTCTACAATGAGCAGTTCTTC. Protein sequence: CATSRGSSGVYNEQFF.

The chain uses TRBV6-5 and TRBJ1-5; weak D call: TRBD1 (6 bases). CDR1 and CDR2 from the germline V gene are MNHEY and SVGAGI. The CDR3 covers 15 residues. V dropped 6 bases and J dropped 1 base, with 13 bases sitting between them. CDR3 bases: TGTGCCAGCAGCCGGGGGGGCGGGAGCAATCAGCCCCAGCATTTT. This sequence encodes CASSRGGGSNQPQHF.

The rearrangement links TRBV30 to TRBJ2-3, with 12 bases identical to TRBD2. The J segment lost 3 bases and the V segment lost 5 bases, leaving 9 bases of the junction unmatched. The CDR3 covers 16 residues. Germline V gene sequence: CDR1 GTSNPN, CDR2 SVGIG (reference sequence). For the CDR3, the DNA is TGTGCCTGGGCTAGCGGGGGGGCCACGGGTACAGATACGCAGTATTTT. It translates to CAWASGGATGTDTQYF.

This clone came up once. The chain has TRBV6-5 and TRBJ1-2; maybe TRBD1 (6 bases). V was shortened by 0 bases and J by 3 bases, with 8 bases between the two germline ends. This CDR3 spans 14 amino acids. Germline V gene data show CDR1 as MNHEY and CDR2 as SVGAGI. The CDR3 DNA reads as TGTGCCAGCAGTTACTCGAGGGGGTACTATGGCTACACCTTC. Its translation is CASSYSRGYYGYTF.

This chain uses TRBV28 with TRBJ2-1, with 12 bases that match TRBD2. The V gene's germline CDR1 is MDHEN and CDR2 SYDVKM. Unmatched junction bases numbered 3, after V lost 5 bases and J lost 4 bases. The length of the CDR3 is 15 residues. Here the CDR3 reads CASSRGTSGYNEQFF. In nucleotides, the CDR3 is TGTGCCAGCAGTCGAGGGACTAGCGGGTACAATGAGCAGTTCTTC. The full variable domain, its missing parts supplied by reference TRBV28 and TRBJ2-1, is DVKVTQSSRYLVKRTGEKVFLECVQDMDHENMFWYRQDPGLGLRLIYFSYDVKMKEKGDIPEGYSVSREKKERFSLILESASTNQTSMYLCASSRGTSGYNEQFFGPGTRLTVL.

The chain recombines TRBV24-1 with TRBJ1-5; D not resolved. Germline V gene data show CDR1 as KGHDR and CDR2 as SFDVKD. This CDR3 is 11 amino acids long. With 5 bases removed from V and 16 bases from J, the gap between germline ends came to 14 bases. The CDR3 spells CATSVWRAGHF. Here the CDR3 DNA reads TGTGCCACCAGTGTGTGGAGGGCGGGACATTTT.

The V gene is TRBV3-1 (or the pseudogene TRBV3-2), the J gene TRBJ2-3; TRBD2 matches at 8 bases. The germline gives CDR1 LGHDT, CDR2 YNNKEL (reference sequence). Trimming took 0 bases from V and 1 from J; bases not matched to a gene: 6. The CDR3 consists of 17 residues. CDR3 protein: CASSQESQRERTDTQYF. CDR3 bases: TGTGCCAGCAGCCAAGAGTCCCAGCGGGAGCGCACAGATACGCAGTATTTT.

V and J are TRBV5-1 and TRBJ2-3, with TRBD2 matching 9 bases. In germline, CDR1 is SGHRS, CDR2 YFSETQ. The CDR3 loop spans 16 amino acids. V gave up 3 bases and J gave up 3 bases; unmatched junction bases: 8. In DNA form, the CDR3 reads TGCGCCAGCAGCTACTTAGCGGGAGAGGGGACAGATACGCAGTATTTT. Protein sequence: CASSYLAGEGTDTQYF.

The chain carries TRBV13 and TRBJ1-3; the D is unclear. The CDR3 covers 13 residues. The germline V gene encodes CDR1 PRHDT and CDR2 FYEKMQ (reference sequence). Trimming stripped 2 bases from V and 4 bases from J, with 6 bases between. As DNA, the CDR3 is TGTGCCAGCAGCTTATCCTACGGAAACACCATATATTTT. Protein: CASSLSYGNTIYF.

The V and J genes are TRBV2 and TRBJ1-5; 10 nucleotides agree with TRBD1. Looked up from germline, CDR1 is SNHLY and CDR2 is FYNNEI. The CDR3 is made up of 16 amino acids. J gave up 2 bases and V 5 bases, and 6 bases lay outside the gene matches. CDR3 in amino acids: CASSKDRGTGNQPQHF. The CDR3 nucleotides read TGTGCCAGCAGTAAGGACAGGGGGACTGGCAATCAGCCCCAGCATTTT.

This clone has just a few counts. This CDR3 reads CATSRDYLPPRGASYNSPLHF. For the CDR3, the DNA is TGTGCCACCAGCAGAGATTACCTACCCCCCCGGGGGGCTTCCTATAATTCACCCCTCCACTTT. The gene calls are TRBV15 and TRBJ1-6; D perhaps matches TRBD1 (6 bases). Trimming took 0 bases from V and 1 from J, leaving 22 bases between them. CDR3 length equals 21 residues. Germline assignment: CDR1 LNHNV and CDR2 YYDKDF (reference sequence).

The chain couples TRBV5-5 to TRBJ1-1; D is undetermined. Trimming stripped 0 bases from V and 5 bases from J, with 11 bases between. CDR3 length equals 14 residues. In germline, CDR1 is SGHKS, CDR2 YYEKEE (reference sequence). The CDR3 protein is CASSLGRGRTEAFF. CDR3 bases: TGTGCCAGCAGCTTGGGCCGGGGTAGGACTGAAGCTTTCTTT.

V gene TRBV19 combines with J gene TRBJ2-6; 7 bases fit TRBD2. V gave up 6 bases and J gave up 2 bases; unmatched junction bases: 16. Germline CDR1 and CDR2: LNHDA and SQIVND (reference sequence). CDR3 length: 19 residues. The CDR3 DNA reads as TGTGCCAGTAGCCCCTTTGGGGGGGTCAGCCCCCCTGGGGCCAACGTCCTGACTTTC. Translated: CASSPFGGVSPPGANVLTF. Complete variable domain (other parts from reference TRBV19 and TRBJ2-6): DGGITQSPKYLFRKEGQNVTLSCEQNLNHDAMYWYRQDPGQGLRLIYYSQIVNDFQKGDIAEGYSVSREKKESFPLTVTSAQKNPTAFYLCASSPFGGVSPPGANVLTFGAGSRLTVL.

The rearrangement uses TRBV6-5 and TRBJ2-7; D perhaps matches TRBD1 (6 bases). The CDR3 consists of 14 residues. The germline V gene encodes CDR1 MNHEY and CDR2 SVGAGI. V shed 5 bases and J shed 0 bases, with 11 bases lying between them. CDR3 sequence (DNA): TGTGCCAGCAGTAGGAACAGGGACTCCTACGAGCAGTACTTC. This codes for CASSRNRDSYEQYF.

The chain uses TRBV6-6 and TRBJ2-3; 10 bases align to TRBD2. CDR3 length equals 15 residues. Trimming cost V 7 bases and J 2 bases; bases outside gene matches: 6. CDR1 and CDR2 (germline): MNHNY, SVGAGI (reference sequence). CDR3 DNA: TGTGCCAGCACCGTAGGACTAGCGGCCACAGATACGCAGTATTTT. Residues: CASTVGLAATDTQYF.